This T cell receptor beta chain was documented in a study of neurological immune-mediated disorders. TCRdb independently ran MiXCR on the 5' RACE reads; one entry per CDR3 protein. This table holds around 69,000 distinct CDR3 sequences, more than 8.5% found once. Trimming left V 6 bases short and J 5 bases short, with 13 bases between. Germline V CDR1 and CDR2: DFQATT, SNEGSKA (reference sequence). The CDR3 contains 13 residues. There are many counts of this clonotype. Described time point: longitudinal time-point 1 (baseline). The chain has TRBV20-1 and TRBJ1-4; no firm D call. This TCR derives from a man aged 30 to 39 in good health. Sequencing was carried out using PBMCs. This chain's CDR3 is CSAPGHTNEKLFF. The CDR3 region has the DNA TGCAGTGCCCCCGGGCACACAAATGAAAAACTGTTTTTT.